Sequencing of this TCR beta chain was carried out in a study of CD8 T cells in ankylosing spondylitis. TCRdb redid the calling of the 5' RACE reads with MiXCR, one entry per CDR3 protein. The table lists about 360,000 distinct CDR3 sequences, 20% to 25% of them singletons, with approximately 14% in the top ten. General study findings and limits: A subset of motif variants has previously been described in the synovial fluid and blood of reactive arthritis.

This clonotype was picked up a small number of times. Its matching antigen is unknown. Trimming took off 6 bases at V and 0 bases at J, with 9 bases between the two ends. The CDR3 covers 12 residues. The germline V gene encodes CDR1 DFQATT and CDR2 SNEGSKA (reference sequence). Sequenced: blood, either unsorted or a sorted T cell fraction (not recorded which). The chain has TRBV20-1 and TRBJ2-7; D gene ambiguous. The origin of this receptor is a male donor with ankylosing spondylitis or in good health (not recorded which). The CDR3 nucleotides are TGCAGTGCCAACGACATCTCCTACGAGCAGTACTTC. Its protein product is CSANDISYEQYF.